This T cell receptor (beta chain) was retrieved from a study of T-cell reconstitution after alpha-beta-depleted transplantation in children. This CDR3 has 16 residues. J gave up 5 bases and V 3 bases, and 4 bases lay outside the gene matches. In germline, CDR1 is SGHRS, CDR2 YFSETQ. This clonotype showed up just a few times. Unique molecular identifiers were used in preparing the TCRbeta library. TCRdb redid the calling of the PCR reads with MiXCR, one entry per CDR3 protein. The data show nearly 550,000 distinct CDR3 sequences, with around 17% seen just once and approximately 3% held by the top ten. The source material was PBMCs from the stem cell graft donor, sampled from the stem cell graft. This rearrangement joins TRBV5-1 to TRBJ2-3, with 15 bases that match TRBD2. This sequence was found in a human donor who donated a stem cell graft to a child with acute lymphoblastic leukemia. CDR3 sequence (DNA): TGCGCCAGCAGCTGGGGACTAGCGGGAGGTCGAGATACGCAGTATTTT. Amino acid sequence: CASSWGLAGGRDTQYF.